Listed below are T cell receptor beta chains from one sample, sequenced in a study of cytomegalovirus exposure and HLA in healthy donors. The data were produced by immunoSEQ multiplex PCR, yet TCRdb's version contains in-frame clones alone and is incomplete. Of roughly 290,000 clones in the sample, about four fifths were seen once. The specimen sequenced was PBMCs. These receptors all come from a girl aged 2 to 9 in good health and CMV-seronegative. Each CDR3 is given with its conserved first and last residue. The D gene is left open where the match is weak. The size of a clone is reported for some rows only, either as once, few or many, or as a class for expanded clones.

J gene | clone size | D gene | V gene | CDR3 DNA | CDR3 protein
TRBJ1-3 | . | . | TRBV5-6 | TGTGCCAGCAGCTTTTCAGGGGAATTAAATCCAAACACCATATATTTT | CASSFSGELNPNTIYF
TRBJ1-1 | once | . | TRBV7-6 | TGTGCCAGCAGCTCTGGGGGCGCCGGCACTGAAGCTTTCTTT | CASSSGGAGTEAFF
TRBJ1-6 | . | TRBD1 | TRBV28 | TGTGCCAGCAGTTTCCCGAGGACAGGGGTGTATTCACCCCTCCACTTT | CASSFPRTGVYSPLHF
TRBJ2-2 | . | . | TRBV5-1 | TGCGCCAGCAGCTTGGCCGTCACCGGGGAGCTGTTTTTT | CASSLAVTGELFF
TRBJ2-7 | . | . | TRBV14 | TGTGCCAGCAGCCAACAGGACACAATCCCTGGTGGGCAGTACTTC | CASSQQDTIPGGQYF
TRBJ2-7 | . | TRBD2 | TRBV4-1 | TGCGCCAGCAGCGACCAGGGAGGGCTCTCCTACGAGCAGTACTTC | CASSDQGGLSYEQYF
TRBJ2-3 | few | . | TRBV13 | TGTGCCAGCAGCCCACAGAGGGCGTCTACGCAGTATTTT | CASSPQRASTQYF
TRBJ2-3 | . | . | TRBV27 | TGTGCCAGCAGTTTAAGGACAGAATCAGATACGCAGTATTTT | CASSLRTESDTQYF
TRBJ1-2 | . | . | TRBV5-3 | TGTGCCAGAAGCTTGTCGGGGATCTATGGCTACACCTTC | CARSLSGIYGYTF
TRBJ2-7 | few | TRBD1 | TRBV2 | TGTGCCAGTGACCCACAGGGGGCTCCCTACGAGCAGTACTTC | CASDPQGAPYEQYF
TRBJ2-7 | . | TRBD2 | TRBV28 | TGTGCCAGCAGTCTACAGCTGACTAGCGGGCAAGGTGGGGCCTACGAGCAGTACTTC | CASSLQLTSGQGGAYEQYF
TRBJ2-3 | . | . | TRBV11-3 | TGTGCCAGCAGCTCCGGAAGCTGGGCCAGCACAGATACGCAGTATTTT | CASSSGSWASTDTQYF
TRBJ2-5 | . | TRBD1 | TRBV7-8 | TGTGCCAGCAGCGCAAGACAGGGTGGACAAGAGACCCAGTACTTC | CASSARQGGQETQYF
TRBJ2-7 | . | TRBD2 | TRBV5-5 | TGTGCCAGCAGCTTGGTGAGGCTAGCGGGGACATACGAGCAGTACTTC | CASSLVRLAGTYEQYF
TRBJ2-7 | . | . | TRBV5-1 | TGCGCCAGCAGCTTGGGTGCTAGCGCCTACTCCTACGAGCAGTACTTC | CASSLGASAYSYEQYF
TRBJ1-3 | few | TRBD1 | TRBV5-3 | TGTGCCAGAAGCCCCCGGGACAGCCTAACTTTTGGAAACACCATATATTTT | CARSPRDSLTFGNTIYF
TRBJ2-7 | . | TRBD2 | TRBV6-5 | TGTGCCAGCAGTTACGACCGGGACTACGCATCCTACGAGCAGTACTTC | CASSYDRDYASYEQYF
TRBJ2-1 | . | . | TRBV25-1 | TGTGCCAGCAGTGACACCTCCCGGGGTAGCGGACGCCTCAATGAGCAGTTCTTC | CASSDTSRGSGRLNEQFF
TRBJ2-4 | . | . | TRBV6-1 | TGTGCCAGCAGTGATCAGGGTCGACCCATAAACATTCAGTACTTC | CASSDQGRPINIQYF
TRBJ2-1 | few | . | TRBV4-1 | TGCGCCAGCAGCCGGGAGAAGAGATCGTCGCAGTTCTTC | CASSREKRSSQFF
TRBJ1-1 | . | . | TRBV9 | TGTGCCAGCAGCCGTGACACTGAAGCTTTCTTT | CASSRDTEAFF
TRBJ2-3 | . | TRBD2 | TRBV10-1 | TGCGCCAGTCTAGCGGAGAGTCGTACGCAGTATTTT | CASLAESRTQYF
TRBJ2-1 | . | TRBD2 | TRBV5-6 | TGTGCCAGCGGGACTAGCGGGAAATACAATGAGCAGTTCTTC | CASGTSGKYNEQFF
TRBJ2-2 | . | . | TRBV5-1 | TGCGCCACTAGATTTAGCGGGAACACCGGGGAGCTGTTTTTT | CATRFSGNTGELFF
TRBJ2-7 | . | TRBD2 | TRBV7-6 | TGTGCCAGCAGCCCTCGACTAGCGGGAGGTATGTGGTCCTACGAGCAGTACTTC | CASSPRLAGGMWSYEQYF
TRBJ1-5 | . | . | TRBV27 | TGTGCCAGCAGTTTAAGAGGGCAGCCCCAGCATTTT | CASSLRGQPQHF
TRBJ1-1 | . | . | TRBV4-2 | TGTGCCAGCAGCCAAGACGTCCCGGCGGGGAGGGGGGACACTGAAGCTTTCTTT | CASSQDVPAGRGDTEAFF
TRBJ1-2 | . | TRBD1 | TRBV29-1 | TGCAGCCTCCAGACAGGGGACGAAGGCTACACCTTC | CSLQTGDEGYTF
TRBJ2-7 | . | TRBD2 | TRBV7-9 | TGTGCCAGCAGCGAAACGGGGGGGCTCTACGAGCAGTACTTC | CASSETGGLYEQYF
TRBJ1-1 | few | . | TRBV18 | TGTGCCAGCTCACCGCGACAGAACACTGAAGCTTTCTTT | CASSPRQNTEAFF
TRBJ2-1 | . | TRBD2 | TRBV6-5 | TGTGCCAGCAGTTATCAAGCGGGAGTCCCCAATGAGCAGTTCTTC | CASSYQAGVPNEQFF
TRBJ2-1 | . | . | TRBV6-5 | TGTGCCAGCAGTTACTCGGGGGGGCCAAGGAATGAGCAGTTCTTC | CASSYSGGPRNEQFF
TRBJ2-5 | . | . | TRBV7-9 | TGTGCCAGCAGCTTAGATGTAGATCGGTACTTC | CASSLDVDRYF
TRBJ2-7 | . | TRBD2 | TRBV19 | TGTGCCAGTAATGATGAGGTTAGCGGGAGTCTCTACGAGCAGTACTTC | CASNDEVSGSLYEQYF
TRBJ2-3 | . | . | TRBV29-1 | TGCAGCGTTGGCCTGACTTATCCTAGCACAGATACGCAGTATTTT | CSVGLTYPSTDTQYF
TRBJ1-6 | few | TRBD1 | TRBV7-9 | TGTGCCAGCAGCTTAGAGACAGGGGGAAATTCACCCCTCCACTTT | CASSLETGGNSPLHF
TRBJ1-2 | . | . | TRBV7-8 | TGTGCCAGCAGCTTAGGATCAGGGGACTATGGCTACACCTTC | CASSLGSGDYGYTF
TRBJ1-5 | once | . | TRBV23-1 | TGCGCCAGCACCCACCGGGCAGGGAGCAATCAGCCCCAGCATTTT | CASTHRAGSNQPQHF
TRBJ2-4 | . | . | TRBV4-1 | TGCGCCAGTGAGGATCTAGCCAAAAACATTCAGTACTTC | CASEDLAKNIQYF
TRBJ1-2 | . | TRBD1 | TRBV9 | TGTGCCAGCATCGGACAGGGGGACTATGGCTACACCTTC | CASIGQGDYGYTF
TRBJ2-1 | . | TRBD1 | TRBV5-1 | TGCGCCAGCAGCAAGTGGACAGGGGACTACAATGAGCAGTTCTTC | CASSKWTGDYNEQFF
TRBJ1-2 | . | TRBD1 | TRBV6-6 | TGTGCCAGCAGGGTTCCGGGACAGGGTAACTATGGCTACACCTTC | CASRVPGQGNYGYTF
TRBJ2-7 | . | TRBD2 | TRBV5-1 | TGCGCCAGCAGCAGCCTAGCGGGAGCCAACGAGCAGTACTTC | CASSSLAGANEQYF
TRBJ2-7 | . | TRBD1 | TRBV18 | TGTGCCAGCTCAAAAACGGGACAGCTTAAAATCTACGAGCAGTACTTC | CASSKTGQLKIYEQYF
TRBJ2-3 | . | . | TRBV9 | TGTGCCAGCAGCGAGGGGGTTAGCACAGATACGCAGTATTTT | CASSEGVSTDTQYF
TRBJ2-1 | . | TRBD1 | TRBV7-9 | TGTGCCAGCAGCGACAGGGAACGATCCTACAATGAGCAGTTCTTC | CASSDRERSYNEQFF
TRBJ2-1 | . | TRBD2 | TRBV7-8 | TGTGCCAGCAGCCCGTTTAGGACTAGCGTCGAAAATGAGCAGTTCTTC | CASSPFRTSVENEQFF
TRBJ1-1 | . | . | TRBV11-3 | TGTGCCAGCAGCTTTAACTTCAACACTGAAGCTTTCTTT | CASSFNFNTEAFF
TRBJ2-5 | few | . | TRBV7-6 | TGTGCCAGCAGCTTACCAGGGAAGGAGACCCAGTACTTC | CASSLPGKETQYF
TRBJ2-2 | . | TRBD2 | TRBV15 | TGTGCCACCAGCGGAACCGGGACTAGCCAAGCCGGGGAGCTGTTTTTT | CATSGTGTSQAGELFF
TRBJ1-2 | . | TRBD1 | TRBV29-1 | TGCAGCGTTGAAGGGGTTTATAGGGGGCCCTATGGCTACACCTTC | CSVEGVYRGPYGYTF
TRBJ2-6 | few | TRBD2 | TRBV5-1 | TGCGCCAGCAGCTTGTCTAGCGGGGGTTATCTAGCTGGGGCCAACGTCCTGACTTTC | CASSLSSGGYLAGANVLTF
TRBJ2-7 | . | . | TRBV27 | TGTGCCAGCAGTTTAAATTGGCGGCGCGAGCAGTACTTC | CASSLNWRREQYF
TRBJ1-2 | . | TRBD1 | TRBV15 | TGTGCCACCAGCAGCCCCGGGACAGGTTATGGCTACACCTTC | CATSSPGTGYGYTF